This record looks at one TCR beta chain sequence and its context. Its antigen is not known. Profiling relied on immunoSEQ multiplex PCR, and the TCRdb table lists in-frame clones only, not all of them. In the table there are about 100,000 clones, 70% to 90% of which are singletons. This sample is drawn from a study of T cell responses to AZD1222 COVID-19 vaccine. V lost 0 bases and J lost 0, with 9 bases in between. The CDR3 is 16 residues long. Germline V gene sequence: CDR1 SGHDN, CDR2 FVKESK. Points from the study as a whole: Mostly white British, mostly female donors; authors suggested clonal diversity may be underestimated.

This chain joins TRBV14 and TRBJ1-3, with unresolved D. The clonotype originates from an adult in good health. This sample comprised peripheral blood, obtained on day 0 of AZD1222 vaccination. The CDR3 DNA reads TGTGCCAGCAGCCAAGAAGGCATCGTCTCTGGAAACACCATATATTTT. This translates into CASSQEGIVSGNTIYF.